These 22 T cell receptor beta chains share one sample of origin, sequenced in a study of cytomegalovirus exposure and HLA in healthy donors. With 60 Vbeta and 13 Jbeta primers, the PCR was carried out. Using immunoSEQ multiplex PCR, the repertoire was profiled, and TCRdb retains in-frame clones only, with some absent. The sample lists roughly 110,000 clones, under 80% occurring once. The sample taken for sequencing was PBMCs. These receptors all stem from a woman aged 45-60 years in good health and CMV-seropositive.

As DNA, the CDR3 is TGCGCCAGCAGCCAAGGACTCCTCTCGGACAGGGGAATCGGTAACACCATATATTTT. It specifies CASSQGLLSDRGIGNTIYF. This chain links TRBV4-1 with TRBJ1-3; 9 nucleotides agree with TRBD1. The CDR3 extends over 19 amino acids. J gave up 7 bases and V 1 base, and 17 bases lay outside the gene matches. Germline loops: CDR1 MGHRA, CDR2 YSYEKL.

The rearrangement joins TRBV7-2 to TRBJ1-1; perhaps TRBD1 as D (6 bases). Trimming pared 5 bases from V and 5 bases from J, leaving 15 bases between. Germline CDR1 reads SGHTA; CDR2 reads FQGNSA. CDR3 size: 14 residues. The CDR3: CASSPQGGRTEAFF. The CDR3 nucleotides are TGTGCCAGCAGCCCCCAAGGGGGAAGGACTGAAGCTTTCTTT.

This rearrangement joins TRBV28 to TRBJ1-5, with 8 bases lining up with TRBD1. The trim removed 1 base at V and 4 bases at J, leaving 6 bases unmatched. This CDR3 is built from 16 residues. Germline CDR1 and CDR2: MDHEN and SYDVKM. In nucleotides, the CDR3 is TGTGCCAGCAGTTTATTCACAGGGGGTTTTAATCAGCCCCAGCATTTT. Translated: CASSLFTGGFNQPQHF. Together with reference TRBV28 and TRBJ1-5, the CDR3 gives the full variable domain: DVKVTQSSRYLVKRTGEKVFLECVQDMDHENMFWYRQDPGLGLRLIYFSYDVKMKEKGDIPEGYSVSREKKERFSLILESASTNQTSMYLCASSLFTGGFNQPQHFGDGTRLSIL.

The chain recombines TRBV18 with TRBJ2-7, with 7 bases that match TRBD2. The J segment lost 2 bases and the V segment lost 3 bases, leaving 4 bases of the junction unmatched. The length of the CDR3 is 14 residues. Germline CDR1 is KGHSH and CDR2 is LQKENI. CDR3 in amino acids: CASSPSGGTYEQYF. CDR3 nucleotides: TGTGCCAGCTCACCGTCGGGGGGTACCTACGAGCAGTACTTC.

V and J are TRBV7-9 and TRBJ1-6, with 9 bases identical to TRBD1. The CDR3 length is 15 residues. Germline trimming cut 5 bases from V and 9 bases from J; bases unmatched to any gene: 8. Germline lookup yields CDR1 SEHNR and CDR2 FQNEAQ (reference sequence). CDR3 sequence (DNA): TGTGCCAGCAGCCCCCCGGGACAGGGTAGTTCACCCCTCCACTTT. It specifies CASSPPGQGSSPLHF.

The CDR3 spells CAWSEDSEETQYF. In DNA form, the CDR3 reads TGTGCCTGGAGTGAGGACAGCGAAGAGACCCAGTACTTC. The V gene is TRBV30, the J gene TRBJ2-5; the D gene is possibly TRBD1 (6 bases). Per the germline V gene, CDR1 is GTSNPN and CDR2 is SVGIG (reference sequence). CDR3 length: 13 amino acids. The V gene lost 1 base and the J gene lost 3 bases, with 9 bases spanning the gap.

This clone was picked up one time. This sequence joins TRBV5-1 and TRBJ2-2; D perhaps matches TRBD2 (5 bases). Germline CDR1 SGHRS, CDR2 YFSETQ. V was shortened by 0 bases and J by 7 bases, with 16 bases between the two germline ends. The CDR3 has 16 amino acids. The CDR3 spells CASSLGLRDLGGELFF. DNA of the CDR3: TGCGCCAGCAGCTTGGGGCTGAGGGATTTAGGCGGGGAGCTGTTTTTT. Drawing the rest from reference TRBV5-1 and TRBJ2-2, the complete variable domain is KAGVTQTPRYLIKTRGQQVTLSCSPISGHRSVSWYQQTPGQGLQFLFEYFSETQRNKGNFPGRFSGRQFSNSRSEMNVSTLELGDSALYLCASSLGLRDLGGELFFGEGSRLTVL.

The V and J genes are TRBV9 and TRBJ2-2; 8 nucleotides align to TRBD1. After removal of 4 bases from V and 7 bases from J, the junction contained 12 bases not matched to a gene. This CDR3 region has 16 residues. CDR1 SGDLS and CDR2 YYNGEE come from the germline V gene. The CDR3 nucleotides are TGTGCCAGCAGCCCTGTCGCGGGAACAGGGGGCGGGGAGCTGTTTTTT. Its translation: CASSPVAGTGGGELFF.

This clone occurred once. The gene calls are TRBV19 and TRBJ1-2; no clear D gene. Deletions cut 3 bases from V and 1 base from J, with 6 bases between. The CDR3 is 13 amino acids. Germline CDR1 reads LNHDA; CDR2 reads SQIVND (reference sequence). CDR3 in amino acids: CASSIELNYGYTF. For the CDR3, the DNA is TGTGCCAGTAGTATCGAGCTTAACTATGGCTACACCTTC.

This sequence joins TRBV5-8 and TRBJ2-5; D might be TRBD1 (6 bases). Germline V gives CDR1 SGHTS, CDR2 YDEGEE. The CDR3 extends over 14 amino acids. Trimming removed 2 bases from V and 4 bases from J, with 12 bases in between. Here the CDR3 DNA reads TGTGCCAGCAGCTTTACAGGGTTGGGAGAGACCCAGTACTTC. Amino acids: CASSFTGLGETQYF.

V is TRBV6-1 and J is TRBJ2-7; D might be TRBD2 (6 bases). This CDR3 is built from 14 residues. Trimming took 7 bases from V and 6 from J, leaving 19 bases between them. Looked up from germline, CDR1 is MNHNS and CDR2 is SASEGT. The CDR3 sequence: CASTRLDTIGEQYF. In nucleotides, the CDR3 is TGTGCCAGCACCCGACTAGATACCATCGGCGAGCAGTACTTC.

This clone has a single count. The rearrangement uses TRBV19 and TRBJ1-1, with 9 positions matching TRBD1. CDR3 size: 14 residues. The germline gives CDR1 LNHDA, CDR2 SQIVND (reference sequence). The junction had 5 bases not matched to a gene; V was cut back by 6 bases and J by 3 bases. CDR3 nucleotides: TGTGCCAGTAGGTTACAGGGGGCTTACACTGAAGCTTTCTTT. It encodes CASRLQGAYTEAFF.

The V call is TRBV9, the J call TRBJ1-5; the D gene is possibly TRBD1 (6 bases). CDR3 length equals 16 residues. Between the trimmed V and J ends, which lost 0 bases and 7 bases, there was a span of 17 bases. The germline V gene has CDR1 SGDLS and CDR2 YYNGEE. The CDR3 bases are TGTGCCAGCAGCGTAGCGGACAGCGACTTAAGGCAGCCCCAGCATTTT. Its translation is CASSVADSDLRQPQHF.

This clone was picked up many times. The genes are TRBV5-4 and TRBJ1-5, with unresolved D. This CDR3 spans 16 amino acids. Germline-derived CDR1 and CDR2 are SGHNT and YYREEE (reference sequence). V was clipped by 0 bases and J by 1 base, with 11 bases between them. This chain's CDR3 is CASSLGPGRSNQPQHF. The CDR3, as DNA: TGTGCCAGCAGCTTGGGGCCGGGGAGGAGCAATCAGCCCCAGCATTTT.

This clone was found a few times. V is TRBV29-1 and J is TRBJ1-2, with D hard to call. CDR1 is SQVTM and CDR2 is ANQGSEA in the germline V gene. With 3 bases removed from V and 4 bases from J, the gap between germline ends came to 9 bases. CDR3 length: 12 amino acids. CDR3 sequence (DNA): TGCAGCGTTGAGGCAGGCTTCTATGGCTACACCTTC. It yields the protein CSVEAGFYGYTF. The full variable domain, with the rest looked up from reference TRBV29-1 and TRBJ1-2, is SAVISQKPSRDICQRGTSLTIQCQVDSQVTMMFWYRQQPGQSLTLIATANQGSEATYESGFVIDKFPISRPNLTFSTLTVSNMSPEDSSIYLCSVEAGFYGYTFGSGTRLTVV.

J is TRBJ1-2 and V is TRBV6-5; D is unresolved. V was trimmed by 6 bases and J by 4 bases, leaving 9 bases between them. The CDR3 is 12 residues long. Germline-derived CDR1 and CDR2 are MNHEY and SVGAGI. The CDR3 region is CASSPRSYGYTF. The CDR3 DNA is TGTGCCAGCAGCCCCCGGAGCTATGGCTACACCTTC.

This sequence joins TRBV5-1 and TRBJ1-6, with a possible D match to TRBD1 (5 bases). Germline V gene data show CDR1 as SGHRS and CDR2 as YFSETQ. Trimming left V 0 bases short and J 8 bases short, with 12 bases between. The CDR3 has 15 amino acids. CDR3 loop: CASSLGRAGDSPLHF. The CDR3 DNA follows: TGCGCCAGCAGCTTGGGCAGGGCGGGGGATTCACCCCTCCACTTT.

The chain uses TRBV7-3 and TRBJ2-2; D gene uncertain. The V and J ends lost 5 bases and 0 bases respectively, with 13 bases between them. Germline assignment: CDR1 SGHTA and CDR2 FQGTGA. The CDR3 runs to 16 residues. CDR3 coding DNA: TGTGCCAGCAGCCCGATAGCCCAATCGAACACCGGGGAGCTGTTTTTT. As protein: CASSPIAQSNTGELFF.

CDR3 sequence reads: CASKPSGQGAGQPQHF. For the CDR3, the DNA is TGTGCCAGCAAACCCTCCGGGCAGGGGGCCGGTCAGCCCCAGCATTTT. The chain uses TRBV28 and TRBJ1-5; 8 bases are a match to TRBD1. The CDR3 loop spans 16 amino acids. The germline gives CDR1 MDHEN, CDR2 SYDVKM. Trimming at V came to 7 bases and at J to 6 bases, leaving 14 bases not matched to a gene.

This chain joins TRBV7-3 and TRBJ2-1; TRBD2 matches 8 bases. With 2 bases clipped from V and 9 bases from J, the junction kept 9 bases outside the gene matches. This CDR3 has 15 residues. CDR1 and CDR2 from the germline V gene are SGHTA and FQGTGA. The CDR3 is CASSLFGGEEGEQFF. CDR3 DNA sequence: TGTGCCAGCAGCTTATTCGGGGGGGAGGAGGGTGAGCAGTTCTTC.

The rearrangement joins TRBV9 to TRBJ2-7, with TRBD2 matching over 9 bases. CDR1 is SGDLS, CDR2 YYNGEE, per germline. V dropped 0 bases and J dropped 2; count of bases not matched to a gene: 6. This CDR3 region has 16 residues. CDR3 residues: CASSVDLAGPPYEQYF. The CDR3, as DNA: TGTGCCAGCAGCGTAGACCTAGCGGGGCCCCCCTACGAGCAGTACTTC.

This clone was observed a few times. The genes are TRBV2 and TRBJ2-2, with a possible D match to TRBD2 (5 bases). The CDR3 is made up of 13 amino acids. Germline V lookup: CDR1 SNHLY, CDR2 FYNNEI. The V gene lost 6 bases and the J gene lost 4 bases, with 9 bases spanning the gap. As DNA, the CDR3 is TGTGCCAGCAGGCTAGAGGGCACCGGGGAGCTGTTTTTT. Translated: CASRLEGTGELFF. The variable domain in full, completed from reference TRBV2 and TRBJ2-2, reads EPEVTQTPSHQVTQMGQEVILRCVPISNHLYFYWYRQILGQKVEFLVSFYNNEISEKSEIFDDQFSVERPDGSNFTLKIRSTKLEDSAMYFCASRLEGTGELFFGEGSRLTVL.